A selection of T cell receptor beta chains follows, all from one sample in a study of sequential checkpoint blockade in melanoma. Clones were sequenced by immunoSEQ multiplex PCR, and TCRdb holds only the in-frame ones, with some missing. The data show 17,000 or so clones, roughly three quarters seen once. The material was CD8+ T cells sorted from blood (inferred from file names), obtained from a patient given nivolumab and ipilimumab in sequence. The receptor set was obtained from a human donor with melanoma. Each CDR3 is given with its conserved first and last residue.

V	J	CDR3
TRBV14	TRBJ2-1	CASSHLTTGGSYNEQFF
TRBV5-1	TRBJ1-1	CASSPPGLEAFF
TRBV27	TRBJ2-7	CASSLGLAGETDYEQYF
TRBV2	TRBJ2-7	CASSEPGTSESEQYF
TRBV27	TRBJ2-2	CASSPGTDVGGVTGELFF
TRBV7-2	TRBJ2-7	CASSSGLAGDPSYEQYF
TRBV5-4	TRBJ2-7	CASSQSGGDSEQYF
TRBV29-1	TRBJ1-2	CSVSQGNYGYTF
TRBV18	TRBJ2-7	CASSPATGWYEQYF
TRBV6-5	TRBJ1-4	CASSTQGSNEKLFF
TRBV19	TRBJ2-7	CASSPGQEYEQYF
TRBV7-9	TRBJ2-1	CASSPDGLAGGRNEQFF
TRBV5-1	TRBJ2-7	CASSLDDTFSYEQYF
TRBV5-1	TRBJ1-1	CASSQFQGSYTEAFF
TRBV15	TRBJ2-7	CATSRTSGRATGYEQYF
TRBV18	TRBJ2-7	CASSPTSGSPYEQYF